This TCR beta chain is from a study of blood T cell repertoires in COVID-19. Overall study: The United States, Italy and Spain were the sources of the acute and convalescent COVID-19 samples. Nucleic acid was either cDNA or gDNA, and it came from T cells, B-cell-depleted T cells, or PBMCs.

Per germline, CDR1 MGHDK and CDR2 SYGVNS. J gave up 8 bases and V 5 bases, and 14 bases lay outside the gene matches. This CDR3 contains 16 residues. Methods used by the authors: Reference gene primer amplification in the assay estimated nucleated cell counts. Assay used: immunoSEQ multiplex PCR; TCRdb lists only in-frame clones, some missing. D and trimming were read from the DNA, whereas the V and J calls and clone size are those reported in that table. The sample holds about 190,000 clones, over 70% seen once. Input material: peripheral blood. This clonotype originated in a man in his 60s with active or convalescent COVID-19. The chain has TRBV25-1 and TRBJ2-1, with 8 bases identical to TRBD1. Here the CDR3 DNA reads TGTGCCAGCAGTCCAGGGGGCGCGGTTCCCGGCGATGAGCAGTTCTTC. Translated: CASSPGGAVPGDEQFF.